A single T cell receptor (beta chain) is shown here with its context. This sample is part of a study of blood T cell repertoires in COVID-19. Study-wide background: COVID-19 samples from acute and convalescent phases originated in the United States, Italy and Spain. T cells, B-cell-depleted T cells, or PBMCs supplied cDNA or gDNA.

V lost 0 bases and J 6 bases, leaving 12 bases between the germline ends. Germline V gives CDR1 MGHRA, CDR2 YSYEKL. The CDR3 covers 14 residues. In the study's own analysis: Using reference gene primer amplification, nucleated cell counts were estimated. Some clones are missing from TCRdb's copy, which holds only in-frame ones; the method was immunoSEQ multiplex PCR. V and J calls and clone size are given by that table; D and trimming were obtained from the DNA. The table has about 34,000 clones, 93% seen once. The chain carries TRBV4-1 and TRBJ2-7; D unresolved. Sequenced material: peripheral blood. The source is a human donor in a cohort sampled during active COVID-19. In DNA form, the CDR3 reads TGCGCCAGCAGCCAAGAGGCCTCCGGGTCCGAGCAGTACTTC. This codes for CASSQEASGSEQYF.